This T cell receptor beta chain was identified in a study of cytomegalovirus exposure and HLA in healthy donors. Whole-study results and caveats: In a later analysis, at a false discovery rate of 0.05, under 20,000 TCR beta sequences matched HLA alleles. The authors reported that TCR beta sequences could predict HLA-A and HLA-B alleles. These predictions were accurate for most subjects in the first cohort. About 90% or about 30% of the time was how often most TCR beta V segments were productive, according to an earlier analysis.

PCR employed 60 Vbeta and 13 Jbeta primers. Sequencing was performed with immunoSEQ multiplex PCR; in TCRdb, only in-frame clones are kept and a portion is missing. The sample has some 180,000 clones; about 77% are singletons. A remark on this clone: Its specificity is not known.

The source material was PBMCs. This TCR came from a female donor in good health and CMV-seronegative.

This CDR3 is CASSLGEQGLETQYF. The CDR3 DNA reads TGTGCCAGCAGCTTAGGTGAACAGGGTTTAGAGACCCAGTACTTC. The rearrangement links TRBV7-6 to TRBJ2-5, with D perhaps matching TRBD1 (6 bases). The CDR3 sequence is 15 residues long. The germline V gene encodes CDR1 SGHVS and CDR2 FNYEAQ. The ends were cut back, 1 base at V and 4 bases at J, with 13 bases in the middle.